This TCR beta chain was captured in a study of vaccination effects on CD4 cells after COVID-19. Some clones are missing from TCRdb's copy, which holds only in-frame ones; the method was immunoSEQ multiplex PCR. This sample has about 30,000 clones, with 74% found just once. After expansion with viral peptide pools in the ViraFEST assay, antigen-specific CD4+ T cells were sequenced. The authors isolated CD4+ T cells after approximately 9 days of culture. The vaccine given was either BNT162b2 or mRNA-1273, in two doses. This clone was counted once. No antigen is known for it. Germline V gene data show CDR1 as MDHEN and CDR2 as SYDVKM. This CDR3 has 16 residues. V was clipped by 3 bases and J by 2 bases, with 15 bases between them.

The TCR was taken from a human donor who received a COVID-19 vaccine. This specimen was CD4+ T cells from PBMCs cultured with HCoV-OC43 spike peptides, taken after COVID-19 vaccination. Subset noted: HCoV-OC43 spike overlapping peptide pool stimulation. This chain uses TRBV28 with TRBJ2-3; no firm D call. DNA for the CDR3: TGTGCCAGCAGTTTCCCCGTTTCCTATTACACAGATACGCAGTATTTT. This translates into CASSFPVSYYTDTQYF.